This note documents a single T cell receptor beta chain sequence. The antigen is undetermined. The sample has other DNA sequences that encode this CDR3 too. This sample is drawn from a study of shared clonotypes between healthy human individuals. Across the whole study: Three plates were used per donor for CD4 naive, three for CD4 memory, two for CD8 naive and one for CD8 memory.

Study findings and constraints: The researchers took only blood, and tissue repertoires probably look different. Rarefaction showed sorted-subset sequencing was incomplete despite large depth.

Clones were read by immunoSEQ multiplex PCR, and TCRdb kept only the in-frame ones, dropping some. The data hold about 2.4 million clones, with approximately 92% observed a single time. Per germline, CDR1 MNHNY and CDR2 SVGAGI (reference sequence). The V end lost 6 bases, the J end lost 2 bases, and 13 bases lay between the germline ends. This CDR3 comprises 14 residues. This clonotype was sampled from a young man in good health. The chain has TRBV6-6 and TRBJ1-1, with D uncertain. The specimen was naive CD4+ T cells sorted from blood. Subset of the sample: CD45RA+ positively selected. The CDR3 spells CASSLTGGNTEAFF. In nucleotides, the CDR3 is TGTGCCAGCAGCCTAACGGGTGGCAACACTGAAGCTTTCTTT.